The rows below give T cell receptor beta chains drawn from one sample of a study of early T cells in non-severe SARS-CoV-2 infection. TCRdb independently ran MiXCR on the 5' RACE reads; one entry per CDR3 protein. The sample carries some 26,000 distinct CDR3 sequences, about 4.5% recorded once. The sequenced material came from whole blood. These TCRs come from an adult who was a healthcare worker with PCR-confirmed SARS-CoV-2 infection or an uninfected control (not recorded which). CDR3s include the opening cysteine and the closing phenylalanine or tryptophan. D genes are given only for firm matches. Part of the rows lack a size; the others show once, few, many or a class for expanded clones.

TRBV6-1	many	TRBJ2-5	-	CASSEWPQETQYF	TGTGCCAGCAGTGAATGGCCACAAGAGACCCAGTACTTC
TRBV5-1	many	TRBJ2-5	TRBD2	CASSMAGEETQYF	TGCGCCAGCAGCATGGCGGGAGAAGAGACCCAGTACTTC
TRBV20-1	many	TRBJ2-3	-	CSARPQGRDTDTQYF	TGCAGTGCTAGACCACAGGGGAGGGACACAGATACGCAGTATTTT
TRBV29-1	medium-sized	TRBJ2-2	-	CSVEVTTNTGELFF	TGCAGCGTTGAAGTCACAACGAACACCGGGGAGCTGTTTTTT
TRBV24-1	many	TRBJ2-1	TRBD2	CATSGLAGGSYNEQFF	TGTGCCACCAGTGGGCTAGCGGGAGGCTCCTACAATGAGCAGTTCTTC
TRBV19	many	TRBJ2-7	TRBD1	CASSPTPGQGIYEQYF	TGTGCCAGTAGTCCCACGCCCGGACAGGGGATATACGAGCAGTACTTC
TRBV4-3	many	TRBJ2-5	TRBD2	CASAWTSGRGETQYF	TGCGCCAGCGCCTGGACTAGCGGGAGGGGGGAGACCCAGTACTTC
TRBV7-9	many	TRBJ2-1	-	CASRGDLDIVRASYNEQFF	TGTGCCAGCAGGGGGGACCTGGATATAGTCAGGGCCTCCTACAATGAGCAGTTCTTC
TRBV20-1	many	TRBJ2-7	-	CSPEGGKLSSYEQYF	TGCAGTCCCGAGGGCGGGAAACTTAGCTCCTACGAGCAGTACTTC
TRBV7-8	many	TRBJ1-6	-	CASSLADRNHNSPLHF	TGTGCCAGCAGCTTAGCGGACAGAAACCATAATTCACCCCTCCACTTT
TRBV6-5	many	TRBJ2-2	-	CASSYSTGKRTGELFF	TGTGCCAGCAGTTACAGTACAGGGAAGAGGACCGGGGAGCTGTTTTTT
TRBV28	many	TRBJ2-7	-	CASSSGAAGDSYEQYF	TGTGCCAGCAGTTCCGGGGCGGCAGGGGACTCCTACGAGCAGTACTTC
TRBV15	many	TRBJ1-1	-	CATSPAGGRVNTEAFF	TGTGCCACCAGCCCCGCCGGCGGCAGGGTGAACACTGAAGCTTTCTTT
TRBV7-3	-	TRBJ2-1	TRBD1	CASGGTGAGEQFF	TGTGCCAGCGGTGGGACAGGGGCAGGTGAGCAGTTCTTC
TRBV18	many	TRBJ2-3	-	CASSPEGRVSGDTQYF	TGTGCCAGCTCACCAGAGGGGAGAGTCTCCGGCGATACGCAGTATTTT
TRBV20-1	many	TRBJ2-1	-	CSASGRVPNNEQFF	TGCAGTGCTAGTGGCAGGGTGCCTAACAATGAGCAGTTCTTC
TRBV3-1	many	TRBJ1-4	-	CASSRTPADYEKLFF	TGTGCCAGCAGCCGTACCCCGGCGGACTATGAAAAACTGTTTTTT
TRBV5-1	many	TRBJ2-1	TRBD2	CASSVLAGGPNEQFF	TGCGCCAGCAGCGTACTAGCGGGAGGACCCAATGAGCAGTTCTTC
TRBV19	few	TRBJ2-2	-	CASKRLTGELFF	TGTGCCAGTAAAAGGTTAACCGGGGAGCTGTTTTTT
TRBV10-3	many	TRBJ2-3	-	CAISDKGPAPDTQYF	TGTGCCATCAGTGATAAGGGACCGGCTCCAGATACGCAGTATTTT
TRBV12-3/TRBV12-4	many	TRBJ2-1	-	CASSLAPIYNEQFF	TGTGCCAGCAGTTTAGCGCCGATCTACAATGAGCAGTTCTTC
TRBV7-2	many	TRBJ1-6	-	CASSLEAGAVGSSPLHF	TGTGCCAGCAGCTTAGAGGCCGGGGCTGTAGGGAGTTCACCCCTCCACTTT
TRBV18	medium-sized	TRBJ2-4	TRBD2	CASSPPLAGGSKNIQYF	TGTGCCAGCTCACCACCGCTAGCGGGGGGCTCCAAAAACATTCAGTACTTC
TRBV11-3	-	TRBJ2-1	-	CASSLTSSYNEQFF	TGTGCCAGCAGCTTAACTAGCTCCTACAATGAGCAGTTCTTC
TRBV6-2/TRBV6-3	many	TRBJ2-1	-	CATMGYNEQFF	TGTGCCACCATGGGGTACAATGAGCAGTTCTTC
TRBV7-8	few	TRBJ2-5	-	CASSLLLPGETQYF	TGTGCCAGCAGCCTACTTCTACCAGGAGAGACCCAGTACTTC